This record covers a single T cell receptor beta chain. Treatment meaning: randomized to nivolumab then ipilimumab (arm A) or the reverse (arm B). This entry belongs to a study of sequential checkpoint blockade in melanoma. Profiled with immunoSEQ multiplex PCR; TCRdb holds only in-frame clones, not every one. This table holds fewer than 40,000 clones, approximately 86% found once. There are 14 residues in the CDR3. The V gene lost 3 bases and the J gene lost 1 base, with 9 bases spanning the gap. Germline V gene data show CDR1 as MGHRA and CDR2 as YSYEKL. The clonotype originates from a human donor with melanoma. J is TRBJ1-1 and V is TRBV4-1; D gene unclear. The specimen was CD8+ T cells sorted from blood (inferred from file names), collected from a patient given nivolumab and ipilimumab in sequence. CDR3 sequence reads: CASSHETSNTEAFF. The CDR3 region has the DNA TGCGCCAGCAGCCACGAGACATCGAACACTGAAGCTTTCTTT.